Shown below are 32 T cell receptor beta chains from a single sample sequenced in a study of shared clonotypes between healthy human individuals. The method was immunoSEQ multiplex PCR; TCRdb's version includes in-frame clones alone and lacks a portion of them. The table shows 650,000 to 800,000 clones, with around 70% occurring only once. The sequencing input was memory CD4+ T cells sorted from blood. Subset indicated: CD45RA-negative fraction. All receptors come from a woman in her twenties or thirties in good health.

CDR3 in amino acids: CATSREQAGGPKNEQFF. The DNA of the CDR3 is TGTGCCACCAGCAGAGAGCAGGCGGGAGGGCCGAAAAATGAGCAGTTCTTC. The chain uses TRBV15 and TRBJ2-1; 9 bases align to TRBD2. CDR1 and CDR2 (germline): LNHNV, YYDKDF (reference sequence). The CDR3 is made up of 17 amino acids. Trimming took 0 bases from V and 7 from J; bases not matched to a gene: 10.

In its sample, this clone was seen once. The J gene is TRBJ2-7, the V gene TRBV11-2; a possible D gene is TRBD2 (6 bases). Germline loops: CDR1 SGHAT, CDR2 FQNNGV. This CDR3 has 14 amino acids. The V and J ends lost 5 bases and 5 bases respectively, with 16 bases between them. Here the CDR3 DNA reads TGTGCCAGCAGCCCAGTTGGTGGGGGGAACGAGCAGTACTTC. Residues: CASSPVGGGNEQYF.

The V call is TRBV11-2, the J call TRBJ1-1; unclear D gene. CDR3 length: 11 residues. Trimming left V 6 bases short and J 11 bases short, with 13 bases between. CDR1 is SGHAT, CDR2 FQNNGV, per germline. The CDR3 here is CASRARGRAFF. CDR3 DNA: TGTGCCAGCAGGGCCCGGGGAAGGGCTTTCTTT.

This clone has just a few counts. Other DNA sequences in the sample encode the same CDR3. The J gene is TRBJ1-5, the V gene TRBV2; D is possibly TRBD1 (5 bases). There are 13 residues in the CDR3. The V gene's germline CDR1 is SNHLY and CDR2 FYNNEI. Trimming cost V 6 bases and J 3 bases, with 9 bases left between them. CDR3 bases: TGTGCCAGCAGGAGGGACTCCAATCAGCCCCAGCATTTT. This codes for CASRRDSNQPQHF.

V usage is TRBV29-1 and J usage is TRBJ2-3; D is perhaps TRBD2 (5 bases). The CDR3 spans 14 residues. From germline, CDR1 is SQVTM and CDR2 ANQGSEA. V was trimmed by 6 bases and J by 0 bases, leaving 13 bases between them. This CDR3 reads CSVDGISSTDTQYF. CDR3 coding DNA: TGCAGCGTAGACGGGATTTCTAGCACAGATACGCAGTATTTT.

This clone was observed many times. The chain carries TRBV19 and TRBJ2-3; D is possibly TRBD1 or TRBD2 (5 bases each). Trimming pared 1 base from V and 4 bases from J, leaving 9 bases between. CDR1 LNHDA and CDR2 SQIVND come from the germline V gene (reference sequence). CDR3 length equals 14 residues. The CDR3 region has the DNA TGTGCCAGTAGTATAGTAGGGACCGCAGATACGCAGTATTTT. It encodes CASSIVGTADTQYF.

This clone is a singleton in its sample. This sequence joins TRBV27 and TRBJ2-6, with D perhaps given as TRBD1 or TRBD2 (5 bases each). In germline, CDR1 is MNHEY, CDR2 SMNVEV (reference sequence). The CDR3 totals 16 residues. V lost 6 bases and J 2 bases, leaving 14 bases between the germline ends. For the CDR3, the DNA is TGTGCCAGCAGCTCGGGACGTTTTCCTGGGGCCAACGTCCTGACTTTC. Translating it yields CASSSGRFPGANVLTF.

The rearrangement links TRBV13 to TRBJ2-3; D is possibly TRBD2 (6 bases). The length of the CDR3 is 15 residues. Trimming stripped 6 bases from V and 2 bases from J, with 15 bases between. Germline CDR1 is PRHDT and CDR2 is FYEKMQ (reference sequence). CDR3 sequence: CASRRRDGPTDTQYF. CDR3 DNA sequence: TGTGCCAGCAGACGGAGGGACGGACCCACAGATACGCAGTATTTT.

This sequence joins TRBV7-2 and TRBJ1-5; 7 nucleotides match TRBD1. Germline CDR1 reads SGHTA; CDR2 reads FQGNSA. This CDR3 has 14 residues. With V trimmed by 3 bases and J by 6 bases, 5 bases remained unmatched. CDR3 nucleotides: TGTGCCAGCAGCTTGACAGGGTTTGGTCAGCCCCAGCATTTT. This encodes CASSLTGFGQPQHF.

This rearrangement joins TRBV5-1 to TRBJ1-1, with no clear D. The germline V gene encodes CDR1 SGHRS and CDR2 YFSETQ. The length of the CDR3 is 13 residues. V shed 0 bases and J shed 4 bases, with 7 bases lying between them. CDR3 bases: TGCGCCAGCAGCTTGGTGGTCTCCACTGAAGCTTTCTTT. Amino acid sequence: CASSLVVSTEAFF.

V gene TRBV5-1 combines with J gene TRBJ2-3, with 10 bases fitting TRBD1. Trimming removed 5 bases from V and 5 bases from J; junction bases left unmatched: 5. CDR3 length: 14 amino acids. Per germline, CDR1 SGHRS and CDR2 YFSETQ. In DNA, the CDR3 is TGCGCCAGCAGTTATGGGACAGGGGAAGATACGCAGTATTTT. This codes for CASSYGTGEDTQYF.

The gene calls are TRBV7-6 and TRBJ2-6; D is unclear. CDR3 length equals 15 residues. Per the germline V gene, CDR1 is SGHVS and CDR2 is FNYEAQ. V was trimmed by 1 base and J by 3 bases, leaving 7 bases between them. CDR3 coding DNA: TGTGCCAGCAGCTTAGAGGATAGTGGGGCCAACGTCCTGACTTTC. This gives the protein CASSLEDSGANVLTF.

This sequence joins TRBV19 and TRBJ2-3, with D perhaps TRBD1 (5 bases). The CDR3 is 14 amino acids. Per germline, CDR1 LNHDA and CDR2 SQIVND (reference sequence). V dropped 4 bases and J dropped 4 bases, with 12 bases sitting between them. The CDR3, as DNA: TGTGCCAGTAGTACGCACAGGAACGCAGATACGCAGTATTTT. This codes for CASSTHRNADTQYF.

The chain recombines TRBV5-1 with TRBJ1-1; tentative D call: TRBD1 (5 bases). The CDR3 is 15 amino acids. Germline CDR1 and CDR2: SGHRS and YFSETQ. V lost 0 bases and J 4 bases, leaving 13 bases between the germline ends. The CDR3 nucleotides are TGCGCCAGCAGCTTGGCGGGACTCGTCCGCACTGAAGCTTTCTTT. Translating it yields CASSLAGLVRTEAFF. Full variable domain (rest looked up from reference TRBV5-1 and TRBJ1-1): KAGVTQTPRYLIKTRGQQVTLSCSPISGHRSVSWYQQTPGQGLQFLFEYFSETQRNKGNFPGRFSGRQFSNSRSEMNVSTLELGDSALYLCASSLAGLVRTEAFFGQGTRLTVV.

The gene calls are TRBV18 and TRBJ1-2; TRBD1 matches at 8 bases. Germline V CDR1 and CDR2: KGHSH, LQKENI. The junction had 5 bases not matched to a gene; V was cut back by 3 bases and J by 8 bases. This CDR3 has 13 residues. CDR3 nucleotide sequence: TGTGCCAGCTCACCGGGACAGGTGGAGGGCTACACCTTC. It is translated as CASSPGQVEGYTF.

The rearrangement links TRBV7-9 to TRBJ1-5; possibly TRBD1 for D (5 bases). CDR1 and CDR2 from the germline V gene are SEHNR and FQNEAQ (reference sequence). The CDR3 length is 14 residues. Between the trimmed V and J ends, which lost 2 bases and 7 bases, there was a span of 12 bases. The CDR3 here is CASSLMGPAQPQHF. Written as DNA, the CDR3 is TGTGCCAGCAGCTTAATGGGGCCCGCCCAGCCCCAGCATTTT.

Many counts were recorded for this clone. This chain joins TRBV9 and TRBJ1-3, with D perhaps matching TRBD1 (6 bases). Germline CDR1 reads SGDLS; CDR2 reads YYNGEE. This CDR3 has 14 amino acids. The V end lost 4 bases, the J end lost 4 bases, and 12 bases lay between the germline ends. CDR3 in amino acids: CASSLQGVGNTIYF. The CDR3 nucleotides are TGTGCCAGCAGCCTACAGGGAGTCGGAAACACCATATATTTT.

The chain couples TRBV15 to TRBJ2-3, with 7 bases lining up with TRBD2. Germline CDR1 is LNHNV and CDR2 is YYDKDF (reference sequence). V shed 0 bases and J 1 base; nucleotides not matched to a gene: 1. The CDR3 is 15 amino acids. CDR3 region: CATSRELAGTDTQYF. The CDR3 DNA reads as TGTGCCACCAGCAGAGAGCTAGCGGGCACAGATACGCAGTATTTT.

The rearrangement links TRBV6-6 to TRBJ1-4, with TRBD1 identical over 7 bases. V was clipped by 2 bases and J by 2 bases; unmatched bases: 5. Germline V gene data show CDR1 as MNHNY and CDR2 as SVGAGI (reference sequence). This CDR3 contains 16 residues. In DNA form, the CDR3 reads TGTGCCAGCAGTTACACAGGGGCCGGGACTAATGAAAAACTGTTTTTT. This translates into CASSYTGAGTNEKLFF.

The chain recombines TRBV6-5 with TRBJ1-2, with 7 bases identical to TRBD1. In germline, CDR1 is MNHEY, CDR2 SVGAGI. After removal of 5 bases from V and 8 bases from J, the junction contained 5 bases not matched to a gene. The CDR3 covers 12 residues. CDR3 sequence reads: CASSPRGAGYTF. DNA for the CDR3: TGTGCCAGCAGTCCCAGGGGGGCCGGCTACACCTTC.

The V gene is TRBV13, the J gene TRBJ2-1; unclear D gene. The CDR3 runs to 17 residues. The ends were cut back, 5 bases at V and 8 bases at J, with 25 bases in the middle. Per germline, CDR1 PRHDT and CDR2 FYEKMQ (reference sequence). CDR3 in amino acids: CASSPPRVRPSTYEQFF. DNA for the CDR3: TGTGCCAGCAGCCCCCCCCGGGTCAGACCTTCTACATATGAGCAGTTCTTC.

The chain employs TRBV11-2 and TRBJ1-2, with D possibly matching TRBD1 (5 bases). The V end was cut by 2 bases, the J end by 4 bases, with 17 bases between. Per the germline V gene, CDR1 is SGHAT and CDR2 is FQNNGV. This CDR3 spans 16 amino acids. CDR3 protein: CASSLPLPGLIYGYTF. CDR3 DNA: TGTGCCAGCAGCTTACCCCTCCCGGGGCTGATCTATGGCTACACCTTC.

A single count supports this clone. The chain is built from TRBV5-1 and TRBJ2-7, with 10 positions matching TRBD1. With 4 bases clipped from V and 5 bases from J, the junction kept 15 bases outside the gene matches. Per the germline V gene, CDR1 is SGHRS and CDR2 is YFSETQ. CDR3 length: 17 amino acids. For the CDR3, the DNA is TGCGCCAGCAGCCGAACGGGACAGGGGTTATTTTGGCACGAGCAGTACTTC. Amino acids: CASSRTGQGLFWHEQYF.

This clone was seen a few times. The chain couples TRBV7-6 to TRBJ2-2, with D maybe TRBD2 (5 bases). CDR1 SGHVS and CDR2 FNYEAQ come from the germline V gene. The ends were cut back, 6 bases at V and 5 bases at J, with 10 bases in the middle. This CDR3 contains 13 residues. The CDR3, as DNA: TGTGCCAGCAGGGCCGGGGTTACCGGGGAGCTGTTTTTT. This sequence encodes CASRAGVTGELFF. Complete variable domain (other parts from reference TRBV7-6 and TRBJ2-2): GAGVSQSPRYKVTKRGQDVALRCDPISGHVSLYWYRQALGQGPEFLTYFNYEAQQDKSGLPNDRFSAERPEGSISTLTIQRTEQRDSAMYRCASRAGVTGELFFGEGSRLTVL.

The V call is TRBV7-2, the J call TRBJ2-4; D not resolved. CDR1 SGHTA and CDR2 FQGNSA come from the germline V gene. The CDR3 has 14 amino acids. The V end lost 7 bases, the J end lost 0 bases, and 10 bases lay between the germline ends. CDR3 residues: CASKRNLAKNIQYF. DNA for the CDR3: TGTGCCAGCAAGAGAAATCTAGCCAAAAACATTCAGTACTTC.

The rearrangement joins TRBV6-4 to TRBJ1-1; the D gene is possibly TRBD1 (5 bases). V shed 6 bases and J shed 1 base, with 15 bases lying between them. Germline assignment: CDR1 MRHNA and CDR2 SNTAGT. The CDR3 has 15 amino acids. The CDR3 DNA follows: TGTGCCAGCAGGAAGTGGCAGGGCCCGAACACTGAAGCTTTCTTT. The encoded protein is CASRKWQGPNTEAFF.

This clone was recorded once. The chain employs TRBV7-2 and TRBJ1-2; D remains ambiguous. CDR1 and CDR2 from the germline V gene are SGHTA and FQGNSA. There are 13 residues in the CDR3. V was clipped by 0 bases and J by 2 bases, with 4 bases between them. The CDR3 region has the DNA TGTGCCAGCAGCTTAGCCAAAAACTATGGCTACACCTTC. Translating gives CASSLAKNYGYTF.

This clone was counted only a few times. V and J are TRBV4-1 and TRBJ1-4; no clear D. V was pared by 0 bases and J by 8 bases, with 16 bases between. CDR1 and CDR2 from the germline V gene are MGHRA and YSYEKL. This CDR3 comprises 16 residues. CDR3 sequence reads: CASSQDGVEGEEKLFF. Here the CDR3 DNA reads TGCGCCAGCAGCCAAGACGGGGTGGAGGGAGAGGAAAAACTGTTTTTT.

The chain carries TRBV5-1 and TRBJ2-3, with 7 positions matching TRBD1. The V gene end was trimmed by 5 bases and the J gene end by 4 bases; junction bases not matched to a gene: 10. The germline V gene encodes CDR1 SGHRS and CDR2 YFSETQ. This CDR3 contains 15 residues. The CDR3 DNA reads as TGCGCCAGCAGAGGGGACAGATGGGGCGCAGATACGCAGTATTTT. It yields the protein CASRGDRWGADTQYF.

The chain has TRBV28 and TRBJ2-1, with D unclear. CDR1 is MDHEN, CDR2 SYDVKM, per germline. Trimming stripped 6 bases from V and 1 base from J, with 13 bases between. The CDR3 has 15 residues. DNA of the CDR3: TGTGCCAGCAGCGCAAATCTTAATTCCTACAATGAGCAGTTCTTC. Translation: CASSANLNSYNEQFF.

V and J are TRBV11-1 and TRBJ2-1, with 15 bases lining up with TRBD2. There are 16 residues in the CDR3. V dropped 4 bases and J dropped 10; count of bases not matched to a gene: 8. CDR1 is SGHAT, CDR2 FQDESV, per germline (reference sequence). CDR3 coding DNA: TGTGCCAGCAGCTCCCGGACTAGCGGGAGGGCCTGGGAGCAGTTCTTC. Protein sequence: CASSSRTSGRAWEQFF. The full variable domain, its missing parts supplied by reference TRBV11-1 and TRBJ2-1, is EAEVAQSPRYKITEKSQAVAFWCDPISGHATLYWYRQILGQGPELLVQFQDESVVDDSQLPKDRFSAERLKGVDSTLKIQPAELGDSAMYLCASSSRTSGRAWEQFFGPGTRLTVL.

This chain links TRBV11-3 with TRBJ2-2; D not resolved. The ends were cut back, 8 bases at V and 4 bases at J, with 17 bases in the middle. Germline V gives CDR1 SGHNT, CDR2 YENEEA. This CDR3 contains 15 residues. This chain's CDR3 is CASSQGWRSTGELFF. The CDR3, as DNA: TGTGCCAGCTCCCAAGGATGGCGGTCCACCGGGGAGCTGTTTTTT.